The next 10 T cell receptor beta chains were all read from a single sample in a study of CD8 T cells in Susac syndrome (dated by TCRdb to about 2019). Library prep was done by the immunoSEQ multiplex PCR assay. RNA was extracted using the RNeasy kit, and about 0.5 to 1 microgram was reverse transcribed with random hexamers. TCRdb reworked the public reads: Q25 trimming with fastp, MiXCR clone assembly, productive beta chains retained. Each entry is one CDR3 protein sequence, shown with its most common DNA and genes. This sample lists under 150,000 distinct CDR3 sequences; less than 95% were detected once. The ten largest account for around 0.13% of the sample. The sample comprised CD4+ T cells from PBMCs. These receptors all come from a human donor with multiple sclerosis.

The chain is built from TRBV10-1 and TRBJ2-5, with D possibly TRBD2 on 6 matching bases. The CDR3 extends over 15 amino acids. Trimming cost V 0 bases and J 2 bases, with 10 bases left between them. In germline, CDR1 is WNHNN, CDR2 SYGVQD (reference sequence). The chain's CDR3 is CASSESSGGQETQYF. CDR3 sequence (DNA): TGCGCCAGCAGTGAGTCCTCAGGAGGGCAAGAGACCCAGTACTTC.

This sequence joins TRBV5-1 and TRBJ1-1, with TRBD1 matching 7 bases. The trim removed 4 bases at V and 3 bases at J, leaving 9 bases unmatched. The CDR3 consists of 15 residues. Germline values: CDR1 SGHRS, CDR2 YFSETQ. The DNA for the CDR3 is TGCGCCAGCAGCAACGAGGGGGCGGATTACACTGAAGCTTTCTTT. Its translation is CASSNEGADYTEAFF.

The rearrangement uses TRBV7-3 and TRBJ2-2; D gene uncertain. The CDR3 has 13 residues. Germline V gene lookup returns CDR1 SGHTA and CDR2 FQGTGA. Trimming removed 4 bases at V and 7 bases at J, with 10 bases between. CDR3 sequence reads: CASSSNLGGELFF. DNA for the CDR3: TGTGCCAGCAGCTCAAATCTTGGCGGGGAGCTGTTTTTT.

The chain carries TRBV27 and TRBJ2-1; no definite D call. This CDR3 is built from 12 residues. Deletions cut 5 bases from V and 9 bases from J, with 11 bases between. Germline V gene data show CDR1 as MNHEY and CDR2 as SMNVEV (reference sequence). The CDR3 loop is CASSNGWGEQFF. CDR3 DNA sequence: TGTGCCAGCAGTAACGGGTGGGGTGAGCAGTTCTTC.

The V and J genes are TRBV7-6 and TRBJ2-5; D might be TRBD1 or TRBD2, each matching 5 bases. Trimming removed 7 bases at V and 4 bases at J, with 13 bases between. The CDR3 has 13 residues. Germline V gives CDR1 SGHVS, CDR2 FNYEAQ. The CDR3 spells CASTLGVRETQYF. The CDR3 coding sequence is TGTGCCAGCACCCTGGGGGTTCGAGAGACCCAGTACTTC. Full variable domain (missing parts from reference TRBV7-6 and TRBJ2-5): GAGVSQSPRYKVTKRGQDVALRCDPISGHVSLYWYRQALGQGPEFLTYFNYEAQQDKSGLPNDRFSAERPEGSISTLTIQRTEQRDSAMYRCASTLGVRETQYFGPGTRLLVL.

The chain uses TRBV3-1 and TRBJ1-6, with D perhaps matching TRBD1 (5 bases). CDR3 size: 12 residues. Germline V gene sequence: CDR1 LGHDT, CDR2 YNNKEL (reference sequence). V lost 0 bases, J lost 16 bases, and 10 bases lay in between. CDR3 sequence reads: CASSQEEEGLHF. For the CDR3, the DNA is TGTGCCAGCAGCCAAGAGGAGGAGGGGCTCCACTTT.

The chain couples TRBV29-1 to TRBJ1-3; D not certain. The CDR3 totals 12 residues. Trimming stripped 4 bases from V and 0 bases from J, with 4 bases between. Germline V lookup: CDR1 SQVTM, CDR2 ANQGSEA. CDR3 nucleotides: TGCAGCGTTGGGGTCTCTGGAAACACCATATATTTT. It translates to CSVGVSGNTIYF. Using reference TRBV29-1 and TRBJ1-3 for the parts outside the CDR3, the full variable domain is SAVISQKPSRDICQRGTSLTIQCQVDSQVTMMFWYRQQPGQSLTLIATANQGSEATYESGFVIDKFPISRPNLTFSTLTVSNMSPEDSSIYLCSVGVSGNTIYFGEGSWLTVV.

The V call is TRBV6-5, the J call TRBJ1-1, with TRBD1 matching over 8 bases. The CDR3 sequence is 18 residues long. The germline V gene encodes CDR1 MNHEY and CDR2 SVGAGI. Trimming removed 0 bases from V and 2 bases from J; junction bases left unmatched: 11. CDR3 nucleotide sequence: TGTGCCAGCAGTTACTCGAGTGGGCAGGGGGCCCTTAACACTGAAGCTTTCTTT. Amino acid sequence: CASSYSSGQGALNTEAFF.

The chain has TRBV2 and TRBJ1-2; 7 bases are a match to TRBD1. After removal of 7 bases from V and 4 bases from J, the junction contained 3 bases not matched to a gene. Germline values: CDR1 SNHLY, CDR2 FYNNEI. There are 12 residues in the CDR3. DNA for the CDR3: TGTGCCAGCAAACAGGGGTTCTATGGCTACACCTTC. It codes for CASKQGFYGYTF.

The genes are TRBV9 and TRBJ2-5; D might be TRBD2 (5 bases). Germline lookup yields CDR1 SGDLS and CDR2 YYNGEE. V gave up 0 bases and J gave up 5 bases, with 11 bases separating them. The CDR3 runs to 14 residues. The CDR3 sequence: CASSVGSGRETQYF. DNA of the CDR3: TGTGCCAGCAGCGTAGGGAGCGGACGGGAGACCCAGTACTTC.